The T cell receptor beta chain described here comes from a study of PD-1 blockade in classical Hodgkin lymphoma. Study summary: Nivolumab was given intravenously to patients at 3 mg/kg every 2 weeks. General study findings and limits: Factors driving the repertoire differences, possibly disease activity or prior therapy, remain undefined. Significantly greater TCR diversity emerged by C4D1 in CD4+ cells but not CD8+ cells. Excluded were patients who started nivolumab under 1 year after ASCT, a group that had lower diversity.

Every patient was affected by relapse after autologous stem cell transplantation, while exposure to brentuximab vedotin was not uniform. Measured with immunoSEQ multiplex PCR; TCRdb has only the in-frame clones, and not every one. The table lists approximately 99,000 clones, 80% to 90% of them singletons. The ends were cut back, 7 bases at V and 1 base at J, with 14 bases in the middle. The CDR3 sequence is 14 residues long. The germline V gene has CDR1 MDHEN and CDR2 SYDVKM. To note about this clone: The target antigen is unknown.

The specimen was peripheral blood mononuclear cells (PBMCs), collected before the second cycle of nivolumab. The genes are TRBV28 and TRBJ2-7; D not certain. The clonotype originates from a human donor with classical Hodgkin lymphoma. The CDR3 here is CASTLGSLSYEQYF. Here the CDR3 DNA reads TGTGCCAGCACCCTAGGGTCCCTTTCCTACGAGCAGTACTTC.